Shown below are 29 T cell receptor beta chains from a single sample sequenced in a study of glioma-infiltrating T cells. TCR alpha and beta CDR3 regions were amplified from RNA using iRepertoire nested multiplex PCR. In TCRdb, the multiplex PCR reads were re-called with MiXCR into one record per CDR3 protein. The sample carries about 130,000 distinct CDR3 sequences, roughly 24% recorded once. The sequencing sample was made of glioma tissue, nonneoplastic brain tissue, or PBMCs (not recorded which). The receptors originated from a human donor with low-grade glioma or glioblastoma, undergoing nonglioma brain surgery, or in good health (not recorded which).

CDR3 region: CASSPGSGSETQYF. The CDR3 DNA sequence: TGTGCCAGCAGCCCTGGTAGCGGGAGTGAGACCCAGTACTTC. The rearrangement uses TRBV7-3 and TRBJ2-5; 9 bases match TRBD2. Germline CDR1 is SGHTA and CDR2 is FQGTGA. The CDR3 extends over 14 amino acids. With 5 bases clipped from V and 5 bases from J, the junction kept 6 bases outside the gene matches.

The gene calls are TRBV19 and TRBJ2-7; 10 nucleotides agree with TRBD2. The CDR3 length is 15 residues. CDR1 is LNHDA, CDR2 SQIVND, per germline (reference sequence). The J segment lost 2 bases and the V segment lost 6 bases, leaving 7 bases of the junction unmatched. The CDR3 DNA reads TGTGCCAGTAGCCTACTAGCGGGGAGTGCCTACGAGCAGTACTTC. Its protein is CASSLLAGSAYEQYF.

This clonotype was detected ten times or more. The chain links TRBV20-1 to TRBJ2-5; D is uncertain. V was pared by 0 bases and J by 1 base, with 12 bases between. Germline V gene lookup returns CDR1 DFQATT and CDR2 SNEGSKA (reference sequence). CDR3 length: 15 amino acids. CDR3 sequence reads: CSARDGVRVQETQYF. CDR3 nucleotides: TGCAGTGCTAGAGATGGGGTCCGGGTCCAAGAGACCCAGTACTTC.

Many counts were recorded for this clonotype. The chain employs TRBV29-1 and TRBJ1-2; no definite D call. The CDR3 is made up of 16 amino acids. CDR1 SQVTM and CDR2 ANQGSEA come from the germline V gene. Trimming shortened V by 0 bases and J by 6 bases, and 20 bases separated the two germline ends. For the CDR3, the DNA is TGCAGCGTTGAAGATCTCGAACGGATGAGCGGAGATGGCTACACCTTC. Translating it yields CSVEDLERMSGDGYTF.

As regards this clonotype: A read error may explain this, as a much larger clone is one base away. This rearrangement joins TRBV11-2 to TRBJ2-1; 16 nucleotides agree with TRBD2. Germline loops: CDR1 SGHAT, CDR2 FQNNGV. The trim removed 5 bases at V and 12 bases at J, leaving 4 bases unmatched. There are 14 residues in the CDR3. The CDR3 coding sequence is TGTGCCAGCAGCACAGGGACTAGCGGGAGGGGGCAGTTCTTC. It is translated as CASSTGTSGRGQFF.

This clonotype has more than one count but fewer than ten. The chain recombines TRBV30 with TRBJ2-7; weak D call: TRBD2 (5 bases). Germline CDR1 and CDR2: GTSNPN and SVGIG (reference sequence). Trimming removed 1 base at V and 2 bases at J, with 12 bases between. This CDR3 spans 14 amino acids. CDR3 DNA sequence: TGTGCCTGGAGTGGGGCCGAGACTACCTACGAGCAGTACTTC. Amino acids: CAWSGAETTYEQYF.

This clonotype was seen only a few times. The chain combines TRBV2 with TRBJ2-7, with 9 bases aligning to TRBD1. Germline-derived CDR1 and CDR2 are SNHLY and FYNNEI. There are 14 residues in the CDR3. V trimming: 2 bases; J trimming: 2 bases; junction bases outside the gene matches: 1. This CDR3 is CASSERTGAYEQYF. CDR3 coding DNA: TGTGCCAGCAGTGAAAGGACAGGGGCCTACGAGCAGTACTTC.

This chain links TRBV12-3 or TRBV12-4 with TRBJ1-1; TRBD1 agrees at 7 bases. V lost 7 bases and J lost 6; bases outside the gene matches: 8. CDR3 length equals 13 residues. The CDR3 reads CASTRQGNAEAFF. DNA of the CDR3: TGTGCCAGCACCCGACAGGGCAACGCTGAAGCTTTCTTT.

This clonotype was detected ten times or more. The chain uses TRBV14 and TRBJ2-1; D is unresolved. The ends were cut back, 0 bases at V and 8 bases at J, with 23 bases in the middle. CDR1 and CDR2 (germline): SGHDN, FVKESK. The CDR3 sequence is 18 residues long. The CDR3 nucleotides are TGTGCCAGCAGCCAAGATCCCATTTTTTCCGTGATAGGGCATGAGCAGTTCTTC. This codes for CASSQDPIFSVIGHEQFF. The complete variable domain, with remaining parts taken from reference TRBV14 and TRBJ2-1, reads EAGVTQFPSHSVIEKGQTVTLRCDPISGHDNLYWYRRVMGKEIKFLLHFVKESKQDESGMPNNRFLAERTGGTYSTLKVQPAELEDSGVYFCASSQDPIFSVIGHEQFFGPGTRLTVL.

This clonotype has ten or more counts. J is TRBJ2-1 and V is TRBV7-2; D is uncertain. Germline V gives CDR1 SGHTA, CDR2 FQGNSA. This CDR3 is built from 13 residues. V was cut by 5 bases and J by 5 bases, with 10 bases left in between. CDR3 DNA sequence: TGTGCCAGCAGCCCCCTTGGAAACAATGAGCAGTTCTTC. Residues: CASSPLGNNEQFF. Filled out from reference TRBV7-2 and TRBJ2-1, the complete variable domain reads GAGVSQSPSNKVTEKGKDVELRCDPISGHTALYWYRQSLGQGLEFLIYFQGNSAPDKSGLPSDRFSAERTGGSVSTLTIQRTQQEDSAVYLCASSPLGNNEQFFGPGTRLTVL.

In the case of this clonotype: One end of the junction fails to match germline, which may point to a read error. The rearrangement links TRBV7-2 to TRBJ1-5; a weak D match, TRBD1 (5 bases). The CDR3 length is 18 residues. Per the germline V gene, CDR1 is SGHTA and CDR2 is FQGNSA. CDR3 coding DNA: TGTGCCAGCAGCTTTTATTCGGGGGAAAACTACCTCAATCAGCACCAGCATTTT. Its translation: CASSFYSGENYLNQHQHF.

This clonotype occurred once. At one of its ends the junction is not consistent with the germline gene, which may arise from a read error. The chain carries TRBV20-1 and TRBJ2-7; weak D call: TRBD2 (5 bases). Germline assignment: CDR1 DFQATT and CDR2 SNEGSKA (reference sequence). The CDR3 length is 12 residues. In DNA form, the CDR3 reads TGCAGTGCACGAGAGTCGGGATACGGGCAGTACTTC. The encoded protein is CSARESGYGQYF.

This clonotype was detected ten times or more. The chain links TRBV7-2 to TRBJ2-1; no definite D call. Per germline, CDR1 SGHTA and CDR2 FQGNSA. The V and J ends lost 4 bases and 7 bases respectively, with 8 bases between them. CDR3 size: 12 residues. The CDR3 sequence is CASSSSLNEQFF. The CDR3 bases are TGTGCCAGCAGCTCCAGTCTTAATGAGCAGTTCTTC.

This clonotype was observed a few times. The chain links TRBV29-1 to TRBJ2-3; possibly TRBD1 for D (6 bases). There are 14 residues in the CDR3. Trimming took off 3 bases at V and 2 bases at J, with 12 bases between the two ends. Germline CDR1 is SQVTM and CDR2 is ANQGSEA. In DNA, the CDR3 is TGCAGCGTTGACAGGGGCCCAAACACAGATACGCAGTATTTT. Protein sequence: CSVDRGPNTDTQYF.

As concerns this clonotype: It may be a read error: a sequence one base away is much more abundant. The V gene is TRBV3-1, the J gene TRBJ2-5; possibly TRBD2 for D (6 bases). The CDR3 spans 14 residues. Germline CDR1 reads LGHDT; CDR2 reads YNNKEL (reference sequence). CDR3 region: CASSQDGGKEAQYF. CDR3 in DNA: TGTGCCAGCAGCCAAGATGGCGGGAAAGAGGCCCAGTACTTC.

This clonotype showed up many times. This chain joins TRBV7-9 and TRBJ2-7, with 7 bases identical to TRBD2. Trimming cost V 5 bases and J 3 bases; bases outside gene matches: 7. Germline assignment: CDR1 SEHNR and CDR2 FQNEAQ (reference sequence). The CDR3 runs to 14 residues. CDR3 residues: CASSPGLVVYEQYF. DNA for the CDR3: TGTGCCAGCAGCCCCGGACTAGTAGTCTACGAGCAGTACTTC.

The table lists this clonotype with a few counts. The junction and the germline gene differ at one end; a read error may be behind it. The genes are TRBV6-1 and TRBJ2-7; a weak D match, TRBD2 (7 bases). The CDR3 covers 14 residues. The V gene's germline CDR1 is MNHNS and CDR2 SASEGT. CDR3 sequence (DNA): TGTACCAGCAGCGAAGGGGGAGGGGGCTACGAGCAGTACTTC. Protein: CTSSEGGGGYEQYF.

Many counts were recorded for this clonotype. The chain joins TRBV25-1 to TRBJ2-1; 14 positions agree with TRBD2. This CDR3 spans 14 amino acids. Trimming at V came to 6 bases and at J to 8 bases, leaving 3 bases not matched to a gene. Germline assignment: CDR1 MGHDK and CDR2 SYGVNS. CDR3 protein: CASRGLAGDYEQFF. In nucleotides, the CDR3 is TGTGCCAGCAGGGGACTAGCGGGAGACTATGAGCAGTTCTTC.

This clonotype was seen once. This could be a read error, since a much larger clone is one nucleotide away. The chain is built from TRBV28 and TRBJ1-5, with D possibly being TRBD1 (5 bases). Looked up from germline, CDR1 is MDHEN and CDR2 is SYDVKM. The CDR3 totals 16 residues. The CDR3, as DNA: TGTGTCAGCAGTCCGGGTGGCGTGGGTACAGGACAGCCCCAGCATTTT. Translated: CVSSPGGVGTGQPQHF.

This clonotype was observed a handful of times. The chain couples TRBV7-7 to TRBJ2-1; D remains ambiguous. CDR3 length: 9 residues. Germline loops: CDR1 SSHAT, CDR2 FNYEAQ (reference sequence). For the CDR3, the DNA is TGTGCTAGCCCCAATGAGCAGTTCTTC. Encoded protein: CASPNEQFF.

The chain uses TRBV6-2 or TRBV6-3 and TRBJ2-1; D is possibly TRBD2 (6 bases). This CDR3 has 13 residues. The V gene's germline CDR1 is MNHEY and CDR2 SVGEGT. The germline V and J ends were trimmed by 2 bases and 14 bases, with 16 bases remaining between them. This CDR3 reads CASSYPARGEEFF. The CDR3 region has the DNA TGTGCCAGCAGTTACCCAGCTAGAGGGGAGGAGTTCTTC.

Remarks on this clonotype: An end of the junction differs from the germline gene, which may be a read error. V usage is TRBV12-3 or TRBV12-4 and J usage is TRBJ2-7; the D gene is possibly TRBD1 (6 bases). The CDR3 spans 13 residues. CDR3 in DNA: TGTACCAGCACCCCAAGGGACACCTACGAGCAGTACTTC. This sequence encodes CTSTPRDTYEQYF.

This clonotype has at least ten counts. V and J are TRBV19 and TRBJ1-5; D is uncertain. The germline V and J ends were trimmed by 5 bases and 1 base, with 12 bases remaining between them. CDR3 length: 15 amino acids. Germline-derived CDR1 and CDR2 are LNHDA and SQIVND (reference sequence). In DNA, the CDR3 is TGTGCCAGTAGTTTCGGGAATCGGAGCAATCAGCCCCAGCATTTT. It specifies CASSFGNRSNQPQHF.

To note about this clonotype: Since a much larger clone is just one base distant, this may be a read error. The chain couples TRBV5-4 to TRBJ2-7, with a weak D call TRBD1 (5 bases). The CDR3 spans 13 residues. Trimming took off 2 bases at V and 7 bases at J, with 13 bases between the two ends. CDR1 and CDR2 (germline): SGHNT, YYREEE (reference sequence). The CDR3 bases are TGTGCCAGCAGCTTTGACAGTTATGGGGAGCAGTACTTC. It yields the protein CASSFDSYGEQYF.

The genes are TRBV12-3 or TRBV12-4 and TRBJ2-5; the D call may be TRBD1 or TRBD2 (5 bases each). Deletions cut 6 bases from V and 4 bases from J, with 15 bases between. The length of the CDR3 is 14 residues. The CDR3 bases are TGTGCCAGCAGCCGGATTTTTGGGGGAGAGACCCAGTACTTC. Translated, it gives CASSRIFGGETQYF.

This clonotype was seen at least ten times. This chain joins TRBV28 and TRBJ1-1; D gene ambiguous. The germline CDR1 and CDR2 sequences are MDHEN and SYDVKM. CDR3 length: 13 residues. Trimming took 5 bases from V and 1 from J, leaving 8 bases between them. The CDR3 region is CASSAFSNTEAFF. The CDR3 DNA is TGTGCCAGCAGTGCCTTTTCGAACACTGAAGCTTTCTTT.

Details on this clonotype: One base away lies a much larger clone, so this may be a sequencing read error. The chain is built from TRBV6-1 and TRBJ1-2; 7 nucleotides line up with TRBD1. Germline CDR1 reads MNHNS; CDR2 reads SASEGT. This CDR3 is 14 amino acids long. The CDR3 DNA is TGTGACAGCAGCGTAGGGGGGACAGTCTATGGCTACACCTTC. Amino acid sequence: CDSSVGGTVYGYTF.

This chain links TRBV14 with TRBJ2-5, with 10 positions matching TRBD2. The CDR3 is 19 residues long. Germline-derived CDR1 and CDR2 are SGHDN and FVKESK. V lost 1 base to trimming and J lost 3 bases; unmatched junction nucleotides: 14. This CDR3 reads CASSQGRTSGTVGKETQYF. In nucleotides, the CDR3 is TGTGCCAGCAGCCAAGGAAGGACTAGCGGCACCGTCGGAAAAGAGACCCAGTACTTC.

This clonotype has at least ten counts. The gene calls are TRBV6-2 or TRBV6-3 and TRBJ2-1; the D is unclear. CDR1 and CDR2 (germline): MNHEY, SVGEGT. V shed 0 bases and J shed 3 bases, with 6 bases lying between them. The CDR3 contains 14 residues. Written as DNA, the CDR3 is TGTGCCAGCAGTTACTCGCGGAACTACAATGAGCAGTTCTTC. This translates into CASSYSRNYNEQFF.